The table lists the clone carrying this T cell receptor beta chain with a count of one. Antigen unknown. V shed 5 bases and J shed 1 base, with 8 bases lying between them. CDR3 length: 13 amino acids. Germline-derived CDR1 and CDR2 are MNHNY and SVGAGI (reference sequence). The sample originates from a study of chemoradiotherapy in HPV16-positive cancers. TCRdb's copy holds only in-frame clones and misses some; the assay was immunoSEQ multiplex PCR. The data hold about 690 clones, with 85% to 95% observed a single time. General study points: During treatment, candidate HPV-specific clones and E7-related motifs expanded in tumor. The functional HPV-specific definition rests on just two HPV16-positive patients.

Repeated repertoire sampling spanned the course of chemoradiotherapy. This rearrangement joins TRBV6-6 to TRBJ1-1, with D hard to call. The source of this sequence is a human donor with HPV-associated anogenital cancer. This material consisted of tumor tissue, taken from a patient who underwent chemoradiotherapy. The CDR3 sequence is CASSPTENTEAFF. The CDR3 DNA sequence: TGTGCCAGCAGTCCTACCGAGAACACTGAAGCTTTCTTT.